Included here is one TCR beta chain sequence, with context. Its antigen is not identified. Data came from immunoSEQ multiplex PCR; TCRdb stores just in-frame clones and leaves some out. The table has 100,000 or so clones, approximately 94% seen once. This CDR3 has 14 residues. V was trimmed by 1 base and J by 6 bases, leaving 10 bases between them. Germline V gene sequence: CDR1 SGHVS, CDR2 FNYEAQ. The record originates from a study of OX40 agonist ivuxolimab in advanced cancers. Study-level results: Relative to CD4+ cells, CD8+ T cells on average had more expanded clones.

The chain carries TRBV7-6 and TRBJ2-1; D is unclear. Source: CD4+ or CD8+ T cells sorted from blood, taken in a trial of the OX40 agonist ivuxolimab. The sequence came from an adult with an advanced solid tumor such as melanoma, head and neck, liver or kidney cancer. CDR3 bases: TGTGCCAGCAGCTTAGACCCCAGCGCCAATGAGCAGTTCTTC. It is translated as CASSLDPSANEQFF.